Each of the 6 T cell receptor beta chains below was sequenced from the same sample in a study of T cell changes during pregnancy in multiple sclerosis. Assay used: immunoSEQ multiplex PCR; TCRdb lists only in-frame clones, some missing. The sample has tens of thousands of clones; 90% are singletons. The source was CD4+ T cells from peripheral blood mononuclear cells, collected in the third trimester of pregnancy. These receptors came from a female donor in good health, enrolled as a control in a pregnancy study.

The chain couples TRBV12-5 to TRBJ2-7; perhaps TRBD2 as D (6 bases). V dropped 3 bases and J dropped 3 bases, with 15 bases sitting between them. Germline CDR1 reads LGHNT; CDR2 reads FRNRAP. The CDR3 length is 15 residues. CDR3 sequence reads: CASGFGGVAHYEQYF. CDR3 bases: TGTGCTAGTGGTTTCGGAGGGGTCGCCCACTACGAGCAGTACTTC. The whole variable domain, remainder taken from reference TRBV12-5 and TRBJ2-7, is DARVTQTPRHKVTEMGQEVTMRCQPILGHNTVFWYRQTMMQGLELLAYFRNRAPLDDSGMPKDRFSAEMPDATLATLKIQPSEPRDSAVYFCASGFGGVAHYEQYFGPGTRLTVT.

The chain combines TRBV9 with TRBJ2-1; 7 bases agree with TRBD2. Germline lookup yields CDR1 SGDLS and CDR2 YYNGEE. Trimming removed 4 bases from V and 9 bases from J; junction bases left unmatched: 7. The CDR3 contains 13 residues. CDR3 DNA: TGTGCCAGCAGCCCTCCGTGGGGGGGTGAGCAGTTCTTC. This encodes CASSPPWGGEQFF.

This sequence joins TRBV7-2 and TRBJ1-3; D gene uncertain. CDR1 and CDR2 from the germline V gene are SGHTA and FQGNSA. V was pared by 7 bases and J by 5 bases, with 15 bases between. The CDR3 contains 14 residues. CDR3 nucleotide sequence: TGTGCCAGCACCCCAGAAATTTTCAGAAACACCATATATTTT. It yields the protein CASTPEIFRNTIYF.

This chain uses TRBV4-1 with TRBJ2-1, with TRBD1 identical over 7 bases. V was clipped by 4 bases and J by 4 bases; unmatched bases: 13. CDR1 is MGHRA, CDR2 YSYEKL, per germline. The CDR3 consists of 17 residues. CDR3 region: CASSPSFSGTAYNEQFF. In DNA, the CDR3 is TGCGCCAGCAGCCCATCCTTTTCTGGGACAGCGTACAATGAGCAGTTCTTC.

The rearrangement links TRBV10-3 to TRBJ2-1; a possible D gene is TRBD2 (6 bases). The CDR3 runs 14 residues. V was shortened by 4 bases and J by 4 bases, with 11 bases between the two germline ends. Germline CDR1 reads ENHRY; CDR2 reads SYGVKD. The CDR3 reads CAISAGTLYNEQFF. In nucleotides, the CDR3 is TGTGCCATCAGTGCCGGGACTCTATACAATGAGCAGTTCTTC.

J is TRBJ2-3 and V is TRBV10-3; 15 bases line up with TRBD2. The CDR3 is made up of 16 amino acids. V gave up 11 bases and J gave up 3 bases; unmatched junction bases: 9. From germline, CDR1 is ENHRY and CDR2 SYGVKD. Here the CDR3 DNA reads TGTGCCTCCCGGACTAGCGGGGGGGGACGTACAGATACGCAGTATTTT. Its translation: CASRTSGGGRTDTQYF.